This T cell receptor (beta chain) was documented in a study of blood T cell repertoires in COVID-19. About the research overall: Samples representing acute and convalescent COVID-19 were sourced from the United States, Italy and Spain.

Trimming cost V 2 bases and J 2 bases; bases outside gene matches: 3. This CDR3 is 14 amino acids long. Germline CDR1 reads MNHEY; CDR2 reads SMNVEV (reference sequence). Some clones are missing from TCRdb's copy, which holds only in-frame ones; the method was immunoSEQ multiplex PCR. The sample contains about 160,000 clones, about 83% of which appear only once. Sequencing was carried out using peripheral blood. This receptor was taken from a man in his 70s who had recovered from COVID-19. The rearrangement links TRBV27 to TRBJ2-7; 7 bases align to TRBD1. This CDR3 is CASSLRDRTYEQYF. As DNA, the CDR3 is TGTGCCAGCAGTTTAAGGGACAGAACCTACGAGCAGTACTTC.